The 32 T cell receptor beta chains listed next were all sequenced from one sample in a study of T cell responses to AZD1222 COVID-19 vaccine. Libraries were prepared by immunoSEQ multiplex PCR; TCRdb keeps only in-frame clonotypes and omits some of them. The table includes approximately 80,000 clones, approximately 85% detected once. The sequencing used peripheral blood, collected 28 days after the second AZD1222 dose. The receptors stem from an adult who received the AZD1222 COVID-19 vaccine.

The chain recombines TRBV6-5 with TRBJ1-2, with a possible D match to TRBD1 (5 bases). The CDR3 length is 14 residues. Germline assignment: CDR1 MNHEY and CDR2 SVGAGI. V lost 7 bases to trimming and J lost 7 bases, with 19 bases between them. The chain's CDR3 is CASTASGSALGYTF. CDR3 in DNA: TGTGCCAGCACCGCATCAGGGTCGGCCCTTGGCTACACCTTC.

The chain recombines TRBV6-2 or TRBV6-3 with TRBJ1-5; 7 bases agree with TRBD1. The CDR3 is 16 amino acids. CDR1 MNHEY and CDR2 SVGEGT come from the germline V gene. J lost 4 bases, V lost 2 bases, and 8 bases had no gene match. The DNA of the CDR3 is TGTGCCAGCAGTTACGGGCAGGGGGTTGCGAATCAGCCCCAGCATTTT. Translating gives CASSYGQGVANQPQHF.

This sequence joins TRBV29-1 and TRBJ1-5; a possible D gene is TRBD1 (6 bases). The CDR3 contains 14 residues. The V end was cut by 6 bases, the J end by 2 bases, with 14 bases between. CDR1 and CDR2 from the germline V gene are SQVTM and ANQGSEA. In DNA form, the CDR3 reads TGCAGCGTCGCACAGGGATGGGGCAATCAGCCCCAGCATTTT. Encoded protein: CSVAQGWGNQPQHF.

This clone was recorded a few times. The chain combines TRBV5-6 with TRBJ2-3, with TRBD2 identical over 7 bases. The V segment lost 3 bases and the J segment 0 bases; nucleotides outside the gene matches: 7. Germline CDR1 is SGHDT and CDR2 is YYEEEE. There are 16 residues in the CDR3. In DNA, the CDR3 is TGTGCCAGCAGCTGGTGGGCTAGCGGTAGCACAGATACGCAGTATTTT. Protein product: CASSWWASGSTDTQYF. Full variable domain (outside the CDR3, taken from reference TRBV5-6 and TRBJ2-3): DAGVTQSPTHLIKTRGQQVTLRCSPKSGHDTVSWYQQALGQGPQFIFQYYEEEERQRGNFPDRFSGHQFPNYSSELNVNALLLGDSALYLCASSWWASGSTDTQYFGPGTRLTVL.

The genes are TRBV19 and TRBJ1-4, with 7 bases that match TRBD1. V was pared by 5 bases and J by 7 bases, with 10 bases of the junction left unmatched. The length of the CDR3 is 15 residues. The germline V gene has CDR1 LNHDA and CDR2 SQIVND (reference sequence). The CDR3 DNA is TGTGCCAGTAGTGATTCCGGGACAGTTCGTGAAAAACTGTTTTTT. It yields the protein CASSDSGTVREKLFF. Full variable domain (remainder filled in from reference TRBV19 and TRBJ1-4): DGGITQSPKYLFRKEGQNVTLSCEQNLNHDAMYWYRQDPGQGLRLIYYSQIVNDFQKGDIAEGYSVSREKKESFPLTVTSAQKNPTAFYLCASSDSGTVREKLFFGSGTQLSVL.

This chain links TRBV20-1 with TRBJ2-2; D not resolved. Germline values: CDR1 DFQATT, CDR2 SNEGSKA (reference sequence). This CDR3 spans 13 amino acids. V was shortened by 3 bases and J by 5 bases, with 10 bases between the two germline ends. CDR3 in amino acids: CSASRQWTGELFF. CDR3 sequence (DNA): TGCAGTGCTAGTCGTCAGTGGACCGGGGAGCTGTTTTTT.

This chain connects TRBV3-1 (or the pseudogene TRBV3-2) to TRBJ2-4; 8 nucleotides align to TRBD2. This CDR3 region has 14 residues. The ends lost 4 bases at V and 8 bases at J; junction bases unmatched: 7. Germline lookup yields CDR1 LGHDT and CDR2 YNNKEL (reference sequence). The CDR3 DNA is TGTGCCAGCAGCCCAGGAGCGGGGGCATACATTCAGTACTTC. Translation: CASSPGAGAYIQYF.

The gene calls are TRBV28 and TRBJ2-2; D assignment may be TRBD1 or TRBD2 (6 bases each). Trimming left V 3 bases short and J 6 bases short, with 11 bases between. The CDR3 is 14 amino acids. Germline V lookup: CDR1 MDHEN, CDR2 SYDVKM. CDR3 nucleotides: TGTGCCAGCAGTTTGACAGGAGGGGCCGGGGAGCTGTTTTTT. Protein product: CASSLTGGAGELFF.

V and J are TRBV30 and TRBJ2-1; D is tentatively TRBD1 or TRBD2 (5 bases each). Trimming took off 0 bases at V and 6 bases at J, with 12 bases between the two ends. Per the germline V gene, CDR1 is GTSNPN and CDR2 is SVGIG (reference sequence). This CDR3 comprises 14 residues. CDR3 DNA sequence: TGTGCCTGGAGTGTAGGGGACGAATCCAATGAGCAGTTCTTC. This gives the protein CAWSVGDESNEQFF.

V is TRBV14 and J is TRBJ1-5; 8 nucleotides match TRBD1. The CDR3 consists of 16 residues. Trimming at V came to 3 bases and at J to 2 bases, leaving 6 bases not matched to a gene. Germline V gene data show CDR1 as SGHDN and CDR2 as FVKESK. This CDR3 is CASSQGGTGRNQPQHF. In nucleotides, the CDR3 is TGTGCCAGCAGCCAGGGAGGGACAGGCCGCAATCAGCCCCAGCATTTT. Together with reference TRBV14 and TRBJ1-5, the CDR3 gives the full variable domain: EAGVTQFPSHSVIEKGQTVTLRCDPISGHDNLYWYRRVMGKEIKFLLHFVKESKQDESGMPNNRFLAERTGGTYSTLKVQPAELEDSGVYFCASSQGGTGRNQPQHFGDGTRLSIL.

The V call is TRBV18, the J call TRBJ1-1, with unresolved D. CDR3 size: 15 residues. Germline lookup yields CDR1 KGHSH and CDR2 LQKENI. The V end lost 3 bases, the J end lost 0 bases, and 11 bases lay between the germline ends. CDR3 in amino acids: CASSPVEVMNTEAFF. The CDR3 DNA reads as TGTGCCAGCTCACCGGTCGAGGTCATGAACACTGAAGCTTTCTTT. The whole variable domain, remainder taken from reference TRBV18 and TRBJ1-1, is NAGVMQNPRHLVRRRGQEARLRCSPMKGHSHVYWYRQLPEEGLKFMVYLQKENIIDESGMPKERFSAEFPKEGPSILRIQQVVRGDSAAYFCASSPVEVMNTEAFFGQGTRLTVV.

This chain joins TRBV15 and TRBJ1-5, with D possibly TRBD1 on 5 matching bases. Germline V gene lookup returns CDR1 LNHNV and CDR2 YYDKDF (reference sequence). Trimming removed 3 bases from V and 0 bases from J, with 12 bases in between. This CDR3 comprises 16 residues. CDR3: CATSRGQTNSNQPQHF. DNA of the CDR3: TGTGCCACCAGCAGGGGGCAGACTAATAGCAATCAGCCCCAGCATTTT.

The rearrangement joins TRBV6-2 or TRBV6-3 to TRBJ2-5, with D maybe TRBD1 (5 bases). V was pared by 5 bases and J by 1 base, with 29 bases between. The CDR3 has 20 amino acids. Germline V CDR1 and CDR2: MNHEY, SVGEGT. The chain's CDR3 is CASSPRFLRTLRVVQETQYF. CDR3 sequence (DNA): TGTGCCAGCAGTCCCCGATTTCTAAGGACATTACGGGTGGTCCAAGAGACCCAGTACTTC.

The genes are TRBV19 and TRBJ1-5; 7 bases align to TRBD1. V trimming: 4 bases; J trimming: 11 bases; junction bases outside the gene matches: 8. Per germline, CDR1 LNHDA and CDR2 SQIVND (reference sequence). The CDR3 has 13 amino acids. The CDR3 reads CASSTQPQGAQHF. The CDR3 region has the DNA TGTGCCAGTAGTACCCAACCCCAGGGGGCCCAGCATTTT.

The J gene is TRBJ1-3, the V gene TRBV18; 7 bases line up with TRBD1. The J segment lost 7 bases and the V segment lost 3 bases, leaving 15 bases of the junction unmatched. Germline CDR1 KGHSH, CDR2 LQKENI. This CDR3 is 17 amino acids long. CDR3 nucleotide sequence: TGTGCCAGCTCACCCCTGCCTCGACAGGGAGGAGGGAACACCATATATTTT. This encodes CASSPLPRQGGGNTIYF.

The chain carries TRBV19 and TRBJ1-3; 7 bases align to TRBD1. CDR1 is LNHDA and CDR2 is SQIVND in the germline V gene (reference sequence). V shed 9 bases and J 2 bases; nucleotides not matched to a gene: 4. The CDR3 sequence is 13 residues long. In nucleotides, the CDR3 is TGTGCCAGCCTTCAGGGGGCTGGAAACACCATATATTTT. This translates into CASLQGAGNTIYF.

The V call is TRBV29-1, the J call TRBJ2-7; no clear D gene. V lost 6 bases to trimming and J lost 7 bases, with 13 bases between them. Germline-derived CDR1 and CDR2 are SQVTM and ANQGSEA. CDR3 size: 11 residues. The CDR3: CSVPKRNEQYF. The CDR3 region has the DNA TGCAGCGTCCCAAAAAGGAATGAGCAGTACTTC.

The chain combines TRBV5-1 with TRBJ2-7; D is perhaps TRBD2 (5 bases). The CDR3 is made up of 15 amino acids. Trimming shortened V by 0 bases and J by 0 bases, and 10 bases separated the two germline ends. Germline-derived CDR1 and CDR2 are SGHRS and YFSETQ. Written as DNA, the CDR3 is TGCGCCAGCAGCTTGGAACCGGGGAGCTCCTACGAGCAGTACTTC. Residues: CASSLEPGSSYEQYF.

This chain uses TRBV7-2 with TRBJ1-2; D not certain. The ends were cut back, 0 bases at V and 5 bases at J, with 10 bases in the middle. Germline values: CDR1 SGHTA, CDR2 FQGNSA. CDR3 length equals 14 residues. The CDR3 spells CASSLASVGYGYTF. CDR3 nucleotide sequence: TGTGCCAGCAGCTTAGCCAGTGTAGGATATGGCTACACCTTC.

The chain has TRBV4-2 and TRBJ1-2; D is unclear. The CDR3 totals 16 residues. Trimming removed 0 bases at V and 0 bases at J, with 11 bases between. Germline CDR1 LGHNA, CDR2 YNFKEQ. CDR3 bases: TGTGCCAGCAGCCAAGACGGTGGAGGAGCTAACTATGGCTACACCTTC. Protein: CASSQDGGGANYGYTF.

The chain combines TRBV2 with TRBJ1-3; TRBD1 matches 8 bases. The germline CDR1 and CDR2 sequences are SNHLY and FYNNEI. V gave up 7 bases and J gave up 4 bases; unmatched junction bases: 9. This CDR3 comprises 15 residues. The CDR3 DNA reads TGTGCCAGCAAAGCGGACAGGGCAGACGGAAACACCATATATTTT. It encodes CASKADRADGNTIYF.

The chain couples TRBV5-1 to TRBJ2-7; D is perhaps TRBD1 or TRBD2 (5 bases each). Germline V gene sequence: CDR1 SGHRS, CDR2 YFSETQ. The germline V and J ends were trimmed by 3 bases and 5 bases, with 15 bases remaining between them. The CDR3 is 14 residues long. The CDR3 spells CASSSDQGEDEQYV. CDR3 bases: TGCGCCAGCAGCTCGGATCAGGGAGAGGACGAGCAGTACGTC.

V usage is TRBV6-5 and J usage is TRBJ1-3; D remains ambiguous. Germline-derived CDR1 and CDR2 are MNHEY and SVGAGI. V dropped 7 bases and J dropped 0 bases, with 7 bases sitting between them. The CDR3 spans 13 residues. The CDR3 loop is CASKVPSGNTIYF. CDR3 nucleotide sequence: TGTGCCAGCAAAGTTCCCTCTGGAAACACCATATATTTT.

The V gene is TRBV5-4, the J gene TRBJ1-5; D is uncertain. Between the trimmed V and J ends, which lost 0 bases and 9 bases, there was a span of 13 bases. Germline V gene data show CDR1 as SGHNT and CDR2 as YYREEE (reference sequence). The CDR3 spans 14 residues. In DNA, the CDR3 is TGTGCCAGCAGCTTGGGTCGGCCCCGAAGGCCCCAGCATTTT. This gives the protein CASSLGRPRRPQHF.

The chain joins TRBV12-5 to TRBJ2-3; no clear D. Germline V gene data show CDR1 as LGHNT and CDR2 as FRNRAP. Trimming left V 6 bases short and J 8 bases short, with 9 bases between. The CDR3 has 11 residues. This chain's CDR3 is CASGPRGTQYF. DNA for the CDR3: TGTGCTAGTGGCCCCCGCGGTACGCAGTATTTT.

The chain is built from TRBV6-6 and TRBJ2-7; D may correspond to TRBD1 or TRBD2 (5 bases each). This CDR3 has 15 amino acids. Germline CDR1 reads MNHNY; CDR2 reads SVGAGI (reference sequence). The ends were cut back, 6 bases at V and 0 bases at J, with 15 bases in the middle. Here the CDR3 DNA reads TGTGCCAGCAGAACTGGGACGGGAAGCTCCTACGAGCAGTACTTC. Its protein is CASRTGTGSSYEQYF.

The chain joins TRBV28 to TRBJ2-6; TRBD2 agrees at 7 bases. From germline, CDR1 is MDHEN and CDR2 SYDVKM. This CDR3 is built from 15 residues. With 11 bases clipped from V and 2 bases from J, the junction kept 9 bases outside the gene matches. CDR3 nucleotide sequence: TGTGCCGCCTGGGGGGGGTATGCTGGGGCCAACGTCCTGACTTTC. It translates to CAAWGGYAGANVLTF.

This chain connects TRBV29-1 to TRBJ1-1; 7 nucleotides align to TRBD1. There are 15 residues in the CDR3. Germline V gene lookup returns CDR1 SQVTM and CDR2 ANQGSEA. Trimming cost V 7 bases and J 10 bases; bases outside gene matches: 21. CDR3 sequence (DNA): TGCAGCGCTAGACCCAGGGGGTCGGTGGATTCGGGAGCTTTCTTT. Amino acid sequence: CSARPRGSVDSGAFF. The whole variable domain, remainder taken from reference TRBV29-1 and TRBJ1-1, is SAVISQKPSRDICQRGTSLTIQCQVDSQVTMMFWYRQQPGQSLTLIATANQGSEATYESGFVIDKFPISRPNLTFSTLTVSNMSPEDSSIYLCSARPRGSVDSGAFFGQGTRLTVV.

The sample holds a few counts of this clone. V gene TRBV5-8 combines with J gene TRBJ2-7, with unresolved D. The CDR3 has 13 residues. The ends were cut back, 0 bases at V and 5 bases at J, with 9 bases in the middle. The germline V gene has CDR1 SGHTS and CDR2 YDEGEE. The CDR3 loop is CASSLEPYHEQYF. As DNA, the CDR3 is TGTGCCAGCAGCTTGGAGCCGTACCACGAGCAGTACTTC.

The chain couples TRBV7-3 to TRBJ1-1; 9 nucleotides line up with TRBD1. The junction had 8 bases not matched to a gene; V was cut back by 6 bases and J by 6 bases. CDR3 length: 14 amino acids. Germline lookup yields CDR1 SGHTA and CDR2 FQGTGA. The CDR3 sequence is CASSFTGGRSEAFF. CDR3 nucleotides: TGTGCCAGCAGTTTCACAGGGGGCAGGTCTGAAGCTTTCTTT.

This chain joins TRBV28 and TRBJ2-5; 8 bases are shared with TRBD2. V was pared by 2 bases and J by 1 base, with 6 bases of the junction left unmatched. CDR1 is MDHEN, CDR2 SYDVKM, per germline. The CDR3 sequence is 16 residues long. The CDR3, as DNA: TGTGCCAGCAGTTTAGTAACTAGCGGCTTCCAAGAGACCCAGTACTTC. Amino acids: CASSLVTSGFQETQYF. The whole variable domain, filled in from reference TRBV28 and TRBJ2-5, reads DVKVTQSSRYLVKRTGEKVFLECVQDMDHENMFWYRQDPGLGLRLIYFSYDVKMKEKGDIPEGYSVSREKKERFSLILESASTNQTSMYLCASSLVTSGFQETQYFGPGTRLLVL.

DNA for the CDR3: TGTGCCAGCAGGGAGTTGGGCTACAATGAGCAGTTCTTC. It codes for CASRELGYNEQFF. J is TRBJ2-1 and V is TRBV6-5; D gene unclear. CDR1 and CDR2 (germline): MNHEY, SVGAGI. Trimming cost V 6 bases and J 3 bases, with 9 bases left between them. This CDR3 has 13 amino acids.